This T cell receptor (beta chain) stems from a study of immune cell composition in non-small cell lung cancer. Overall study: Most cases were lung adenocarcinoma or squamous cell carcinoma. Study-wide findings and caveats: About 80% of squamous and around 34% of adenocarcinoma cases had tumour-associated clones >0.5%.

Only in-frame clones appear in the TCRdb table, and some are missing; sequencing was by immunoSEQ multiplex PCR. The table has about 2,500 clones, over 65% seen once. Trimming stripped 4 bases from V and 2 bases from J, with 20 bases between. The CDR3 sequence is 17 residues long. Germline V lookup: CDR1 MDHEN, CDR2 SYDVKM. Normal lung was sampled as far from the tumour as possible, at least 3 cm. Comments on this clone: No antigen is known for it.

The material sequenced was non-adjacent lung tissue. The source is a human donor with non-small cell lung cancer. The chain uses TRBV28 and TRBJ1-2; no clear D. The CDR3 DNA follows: TGTGCCAGCAGTTCCCCCGACCTAGGAGTGAACAACTATGGCTACACCTTC. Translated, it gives CASSSPDLGVNNYGYTF.